The 8 T cell receptor beta chains below all came from one sample that was sequenced in a study of T cells in Graves' hyperthyroidism and ophthalmopathy. Researchers amplified the TCR beta CDR3 regions from RNA transcripts. The HTBI primer set served for first-round RT-PCR of the TCR CDR3. In TCRdb, the multiplex PCR reads were re-called with MiXCR into one record per CDR3 protein. The table includes some 570,000 distinct CDR3 sequences, 13% to 15% detected once. Sequenced: blood. The origin of the receptors is a young woman with Graves' ophthalmopathy.

For this clonotype: With a much larger clone just one base away, this may be a read error. The chain joins TRBV13 to TRBJ2-7; D remains unclear. The germline V gene has CDR1 PRHDT and CDR2 FYEKMQ (reference sequence). V was cut by 5 bases and J by 2 bases, with 22 bases left in between. CDR3 length: 17 amino acids. The CDR3 protein is CASSPAQRHLSPYEQYF. The CDR3 DNA is TGTGCCAGCAGCCCCGCGCAACGACACCTTAGCCCCTACGAGCAGTACTTC.

This clonotype was found many times. This rearrangement joins TRBV30 to TRBJ1-1, with 7 bases aligning to TRBD1. The CDR3 consists of 13 residues. Looked up from germline, CDR1 is GTSNPN and CDR2 is SVGIG (reference sequence). V dropped 3 bases and J dropped 6; count of bases not matched to a gene: 7. The CDR3 reads CAWSRRQGAEAFF. The CDR3 DNA is TGTGCCTGGAGCCGACGACAGGGAGCTGAAGCTTTCTTT. The full variable domain, in which reference TRBV30 and TRBJ1-1 provide the parts outside the CDR3, is SQTIHQWPATLVQPVGSPLSLECTVEGTSNPNLYWYRQAAGRGLQLLFYSVGIGQISSEVPQNLSASRPQDRQFILSSKKLLLSDSGFYLCAWSRRQGAEAFFGQGTRLTVV.

This clonotype was picked up a small number of times. V gene TRBV6-1 combines with J gene TRBJ1-4; maybe TRBD1 (5 bases). This CDR3 is 19 amino acids long. Germline V gives CDR1 MNHNS, CDR2 SASEGT. V lost 5 bases and J 0 bases, leaving 22 bases between the germline ends. This chain's CDR3 is CASSYRRVRVSATNEKLFF. CDR3 sequence (DNA): TGTGCCAGCAGTTACAGGCGGGTTCGGGTTTCGGCAACTAATGAAAAACTGTTTTTT.

This clonotype was counted ten times or more. V usage is TRBV6-2 or TRBV6-3 and J usage is TRBJ2-3; no clear D. Trimming stripped 5 bases from V and 4 bases from J, with 16 bases between. This CDR3 spans 15 amino acids. Germline CDR1 reads MNHEY; CDR2 reads SVGEGT. The CDR3 nucleotides read TGTGCCAGCAGTCGCAACAGCGTAGGCCCAGATACGCAGTATTTT. It yields the protein CASSRNSVGPDTQYF.

This clonotype has a count of ten or more. The CDR3 coding sequence is TGTGCCAGCAGCCCGGTGGGCTACGAGCAGTACTTC. Encoded protein: CASSPVGYEQYF. The J gene is TRBJ2-7, the V gene TRBV28; no clear D. CDR1 MDHEN and CDR2 SYDVKM come from the germline V gene. This CDR3 region has 12 residues. V dropped 6 bases and J dropped 3 bases, with 9 bases sitting between them.

The chain carries TRBV20-1 and TRBJ2-1; 13 nucleotides line up with TRBD2. The CDR3 runs to 13 residues. Germline CDR1 is DFQATT and CDR2 is SNEGSKA (reference sequence). The chain's CDR3 is CSPPLAGGREQFF. CDR3 sequence (DNA): TGCAGCCCGCCACTAGCGGGAGGGCGGGAGCAGTTCTTC.

This clonotype was seen at least ten times. This chain uses TRBV30 with TRBJ1-1, with TRBD1 as a possible D gene (5 bases). Germline V gene data show CDR1 as GTSNPN and CDR2 as SVGIG (reference sequence). The V end lost 6 bases, the J end lost 7 bases, and 15 bases lay between the germline ends. CDR3 size: 12 residues. CDR3: CACRRGPGEAFF. Here the CDR3 DNA reads TGTGCCTGCCGGAGGGGCCCGGGTGAAGCTTTCTTT.

The V gene is TRBV6-1, the J gene TRBJ1-3; no clear D. V was shortened by 6 bases and J by 3 bases, with 9 bases between the two germline ends. CDR3 length equals 13 residues. Per the germline V gene, CDR1 is MNHNS and CDR2 is SASEGT. As DNA, the CDR3 is TGTGCCAGCAGGAGAGATAATGGAAACACCATATATTTT. Protein sequence: CASRRDNGNTIYF.